This T cell receptor (beta chain) was captured by sequencing in a study of human T cells and chemical hapten exposure. Time point meaning: patch test 1, 2 weeks after DPC sensitization. The sample's treatment: therapeutic diphenylcyclopropenone sensitization with weekly scalp DPC. In germline, CDR1 is SGHTA, CDR2 FQGTGA. CDR3 length equals 14 residues. V lost 5 bases and J 7 bases, leaving 17 bases between the germline ends. To note about this clonotype: Antigen unknown.

Findings and limits, study-wide: Patch test score was positively correlated with the counts of TCRs that had expanded at PT1. Relative to control repertoires, expanded TCRs gave rise to significantly more large CDR3 similarity clusters. DPC sensitization did not alter TCRs above 1 in 1000 frequency.

One entry per CDR3 protein, called by TCRdb with MiXCR from the RACE reads. The sample lists 95,000 to 150,000 distinct CDR3 sequences; roughly an eighth were seen once. The rearrangement links TRBV7-3 to TRBJ2-5, with D perhaps matching TRBD1 (5 bases). The clonotype comes from a man aged 18 to 35 with alopecia areata. Some clones in this sample may be carry-over from other donors' samples. The sequencing used whole blood, collected in connection with sensitization to the hapten diphenylcyclopropenone (DPC). CDR3 DNA: TGTGCCAGCAGCCCCCAAACCCAGACAGCGACCCAGTACTTC. Protein product: CASSPQTQTATQYF.